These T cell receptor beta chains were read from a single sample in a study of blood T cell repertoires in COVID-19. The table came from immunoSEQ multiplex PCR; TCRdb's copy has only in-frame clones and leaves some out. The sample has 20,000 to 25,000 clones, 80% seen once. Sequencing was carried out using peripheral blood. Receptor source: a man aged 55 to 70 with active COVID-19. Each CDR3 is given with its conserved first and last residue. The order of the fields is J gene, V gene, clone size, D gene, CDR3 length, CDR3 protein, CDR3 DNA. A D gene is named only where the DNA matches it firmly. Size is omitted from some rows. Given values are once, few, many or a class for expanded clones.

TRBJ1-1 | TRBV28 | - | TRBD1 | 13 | CASSLSGGTEAFF | TGTGCCAGCAGTTTATCAGGGGGCACTGAAGCTTTCTTT
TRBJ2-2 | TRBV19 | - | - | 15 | CASSNRVPLAGELFF | TGTGCCAGTAGTAACAGGGTACCCCTCGCCGGGGAGCTGTTTTTT
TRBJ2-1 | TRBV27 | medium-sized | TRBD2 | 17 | CASSFLQREGLVNEQFF | TGTGCCAGCAGTTTCCTCCAGCGGGAGGGCCTGGTGAATGAGCAGTTCTTC
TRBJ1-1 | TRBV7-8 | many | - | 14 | CASSPGIGGTEAFF | TGTGCCAGCAGCCCAGGGATTGGGGGGACTGAAGCTTTCTTT
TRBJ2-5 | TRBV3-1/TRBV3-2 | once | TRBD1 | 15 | CASRPGTGKGETQYF | TGTGCCAGCAGACCCGGGACAGGAAAGGGAGAGACCCAGTACTTC
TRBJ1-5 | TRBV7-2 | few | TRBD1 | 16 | CASSRDRGYSNQPQHF | TGTGCCAGCAGCCGGGACAGGGGATATAGCAATCAGCCCCAGCATTTT
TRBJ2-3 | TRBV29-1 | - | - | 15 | CSGEGGTLAADTQYF | TGCAGCGGCGAGGGGGGGACTCTAGCTGCAGATACGCAGTATTTT
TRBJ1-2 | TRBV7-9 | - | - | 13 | CASSLGGGYGYTF | TGTGCCAGCAGCTTGGGGGGTGGCTATGGCTACACCTTC
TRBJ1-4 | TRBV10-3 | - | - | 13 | CAISEGRDEKLFF | TGTGCCATCAGTGAGGGGCGTGATGAAAAACTGTTTTTT
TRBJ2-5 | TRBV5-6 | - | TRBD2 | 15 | CASSSDPTSGVTQYF | TGTGCCAGCAGCTCTGATCCGACTAGCGGCGTGACCCAGTACTTC
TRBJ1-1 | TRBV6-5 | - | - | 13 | CASRTAQGTEAFF | TGTGCCAGCAGGACCGCACAGGGAACTGAAGCTTTCTTT
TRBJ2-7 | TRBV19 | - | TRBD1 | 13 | CASGYRGGVEQYF | TGTGCCAGTGGGTACAGGGGTGGCGTTGAGCAGTACTTC
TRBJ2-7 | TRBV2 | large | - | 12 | CASSERFYEQYF | TGTGCCAGCAGTGAACGTTTCTACGAGCAGTACTTC
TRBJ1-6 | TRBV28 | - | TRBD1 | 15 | CASSLPTGVNSPLHF | TGTGCCAGCAGTTTACCGACAGGGGTAAATTCACCCCTCCACTTT
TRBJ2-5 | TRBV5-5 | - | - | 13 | CASSLTRQETQYF | TGTGCCAGCAGCTTAACTCGTCAAGAGACCCAGTACTTC
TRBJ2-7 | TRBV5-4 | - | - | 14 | CASSLAGISYEQYF | TGTGCCAGCAGCTTGGCAGGGATCTCCTACGAGCAGTACTTC
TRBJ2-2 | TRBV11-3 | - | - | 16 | CASSLDLGGHTGELFF | TGTGCCAGCAGCTTAGATCTGGGAGGCCACACCGGGGAGCTGTTTTTT
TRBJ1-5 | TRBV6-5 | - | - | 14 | CASRQTLSGQPQHF | TGTGCCAGCAGACAAACCCTTTCCGGGCAGCCCCAGCATTTT
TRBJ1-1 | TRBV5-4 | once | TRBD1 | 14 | CASSPDRAYTEAFF | TGTGCCAGCAGCCCGGACAGGGCGTACACTGAAGCTTTCTTT
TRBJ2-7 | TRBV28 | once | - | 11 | CASSSPREQYF | TGTGCCAGCAGTTCCCCGCGCGAGCAGTACTTC
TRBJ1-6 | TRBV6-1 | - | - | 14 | CASSEAGGPSPLHF | TGTGCCAGCAGTGAGGCGGGGGGGCCCTCACCCCTCCACTTT
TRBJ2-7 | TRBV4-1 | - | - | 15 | CASSREGGLSYEQYF | TGCGCCAGCAGCCGAGAGGGAGGACTGAGCTACGAGCAGTACTTC
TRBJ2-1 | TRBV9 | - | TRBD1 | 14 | CASSPGQGLVGQFF | TGTGCCAGCAGCCCTGGACAGGGTTTAGTAGGGCAGTTCTTC
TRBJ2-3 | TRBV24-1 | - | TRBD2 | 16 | CATSVSNGEGTDTQYF | TGTGCCACCAGCGTATCAAACGGGGAGGGAACAGATACGCAGTATTTT
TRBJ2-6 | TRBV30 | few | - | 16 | CAWSVGAGEGANVLTF | TGTGCCTGGAGTGTAGGGGCAGGGGAAGGGGCCAACGTCCTGACTTTC
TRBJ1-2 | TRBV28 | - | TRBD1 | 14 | CASSSGGGARGYTF | TGTGCCAGCAGTTCAGGGGGTGGGGCGAGGGGCTACACCTTC
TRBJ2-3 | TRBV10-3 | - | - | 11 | CATGTTDTQYF | TGTGCCACTGGGACTACAGATACGCAGTATTTT
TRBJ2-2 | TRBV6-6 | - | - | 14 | CASRTTGSTGELFF | TGTGCCAGCAGAACAACAGGGAGTACCGGGGAGCTGTTTTTT
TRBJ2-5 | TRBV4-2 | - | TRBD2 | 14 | CASSQTLAAETQYF | TGTGCCAGCAGCCAAACCCTAGCGGCGGAGACCCAGTACTTC
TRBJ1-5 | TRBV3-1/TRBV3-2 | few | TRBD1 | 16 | CASSPTGGPSNQPQHF | TGTGCCAGCAGCCCTACAGGGGGACCTAGCAATCAGCCCCAGCATTTT
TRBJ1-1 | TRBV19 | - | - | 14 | CASRTAGGGTEAFF | TGTGCCAGTAGAACCGCCGGGGGGGGAACTGAAGCTTTCTTT
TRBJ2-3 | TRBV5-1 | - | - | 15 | CASSLGGKPTDTQYF | TGCGCCAGCAGCTTGGGGGGCAAACCCACAGATACGCAGTATTTT
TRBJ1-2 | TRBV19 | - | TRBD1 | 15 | CASSREGTGVYGYTF | TGTGCCAGTAGTAGAGAGGGGACAGGGGTCTATGGCTACACCTTC
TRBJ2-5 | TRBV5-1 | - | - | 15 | CASSSAGFALETQYF | TGCGCCAGCAGCTCCGCAGGGTTCGCCCTAGAGACCCAGTACTTC
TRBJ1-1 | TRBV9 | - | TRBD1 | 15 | CASSGSQGGATEAFF | TGTGCCAGCAGCGGATCACAGGGGGGGGCCACTGAAGCTTTCTTT
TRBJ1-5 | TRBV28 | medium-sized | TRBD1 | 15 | CASSWGQGGNQPQHF | TGTGCCAGCAGTTGGGGACAGGGAGGGAATCAGCCCCAGCATTTT
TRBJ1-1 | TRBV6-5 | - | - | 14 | CASSPGEWRTEAFF | TGTGCCAGCAGCCCAGGGGAGTGGCGCACTGAAGCTTTCTTT
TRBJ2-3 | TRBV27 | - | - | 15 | CASRGGLEFTDTQYF | TGTGCCAGCAGGGGGGGACTGGAGTTCACAGATACGCAGTATTTT
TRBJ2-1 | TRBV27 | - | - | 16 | CASSLGGRQGKNEQFF | TGTGCCAGCAGTTTAGGGGGGAGACAGGGAAAGAATGAGCAGTTCTTC
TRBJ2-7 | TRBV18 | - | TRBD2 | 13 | CASSPGTSNEQYF | TGTGCCAGCTCACCTGGGACTAGCAACGAGCAGTACTTC
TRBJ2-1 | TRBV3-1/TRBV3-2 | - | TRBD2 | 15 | CASSPSSGYYNEQFF | TGTGCCAGCAGCCCCTCTAGCGGATACTACAATGAGCAGTTCTTC
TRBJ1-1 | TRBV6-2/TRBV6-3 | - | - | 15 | CASSYSPQGYTEAFF | TGTGCCAGCAGTTACTCCCCACAGGGTTACACTGAAGCTTTCTTT
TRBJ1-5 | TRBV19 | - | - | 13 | CASSSDSDQPQHF | TGTGCCAGTAGTTCGGACAGTGATCAGCCCCAGCATTTT
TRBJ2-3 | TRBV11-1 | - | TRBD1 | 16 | CASSLVGDRSTDTQYF | TGTGCCAGCAGCTTAGTAGGGGACAGAAGCACAGATACGCAGTATTTT
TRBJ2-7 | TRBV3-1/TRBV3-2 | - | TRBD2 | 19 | CASSQETGTSGIISYEQYF | TGTGCCAGCAGCCAAGAGACTGGGACTAGCGGGATAATATCCTACGAGCAGTACTTC
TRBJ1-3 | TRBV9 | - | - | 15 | CASSRDSSSGNTIYF | TGTGCCAGCAGTAGGGACTCCAGCTCTGGAAACACCATATATTTT
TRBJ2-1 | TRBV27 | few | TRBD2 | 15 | CASSFSGRGGNEQFF | TGTGCCAGCAGTTTTAGCGGGAGGGGGGGCAATGAGCAGTTCTTC
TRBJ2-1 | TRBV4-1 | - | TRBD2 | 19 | CASSQAWRPSGSSWDEQFF | TGCGCCAGCAGCCAAGCTTGGCGCCCTAGCGGGAGTTCTTGGGATGAGCAGTTCTTC
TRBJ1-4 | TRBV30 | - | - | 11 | CAWSKEYRLFF | TGTGCCTGGAGTAAGGAATACAGACTGTTTTTT